This T cell receptor beta chain is drawn from a study of cytomegalovirus exposure and HLA in healthy donors. Study results and caveats: When presence/absence was analysed, sequencing depth was taken to be roughly uniform across donors. Segments of the TCR beta V type were, in most cases, productive about 87% or about 30% of the time in an earlier analysis. Sequencing artifact likely explains a cluster of highly shared sequence variants.

Trimming pared 6 bases from V and 6 bases from J, leaving 12 bases between. CDR1 is MNHNY and CDR2 is SVGAGI in the germline V gene (reference sequence). The CDR3 spans 12 residues. Notes on this clone: The antigen is unknown.

Both 60 Vbeta primers and 13 Jbeta primers went into the PCR. Sequencing used immunoSEQ multiplex PCR; TCRdb keeps in-frame clones, though not all of them. The sample has under 200,000 clones, 60% to 80% seen once; the top ten hold about 2.9%. Sequencing input: PBMCs. The clonotype comes from a female donor in good health and CMV-seronegative. V usage is TRBV6-6 and J usage is TRBJ2-7, with TRBD1 as a possible D gene (7 bases). The CDR3 DNA reads TGTGCCAGCAGGCGCCAGGGGGGCGAGCAGTACTTC. It yields the protein CASRRQGGEQYF.